A single TCR beta chain is shown here with its context. The CDR3 is made up of 14 amino acids. The germline V gene encodes CDR1 SGHAT and CDR2 FQDESV (reference sequence). V lost 5 bases and J 2 bases, leaving 12 bases between the germline ends. This record comes from a study of T cell changes during pregnancy in multiple sclerosis. TCRdb's table, derived via immunoSEQ multiplex PCR, lists solely in-frame clones and lacks some. The sample comprises around 41,000 clones, 91% of which are singletons, and 0.46% rests with the top ten. The receptor's source is a female donor in good health, enrolled as a control in a pregnancy study. Sequenced material: CD4+ T cells from peripheral blood mononuclear cells, taken in the third trimester of pregnancy. The chain employs TRBV11-1 and TRBJ2-5, with a tentative D call TRBD1 (5 bases). The chain's CDR3 is CASSRGAGQETQYF. The CDR3 nucleotides are TGTGCCAGCAGCCGTGGGGCCGGGCAAGAGACCCAGTACTTC. Full variable domain (rest looked up from reference TRBV11-1 and TRBJ2-5): EAEVAQSPRYKITEKSQAVAFWCDPISGHATLYWYRQILGQGPELLVQFQDESVVDDSQLPKDRFSAERLKGVDSTLKIQPAELGDSAMYLCASSRGAGQETQYFGPGTRLLVL.